Below are 24 T cell receptor beta chains sequenced from a single sample in a study of blood T cell repertoires in COVID-19. Assay: immunoSEQ multiplex PCR; the TCRdb copy retains only in-frame clones and omits some. Among fewer than 80,000 clones listed, roughly four fifths were seen once. Specimen: peripheral blood. Source of these receptors: a human donor in a cohort sampled during active COVID-19.

A few counts support this clone. The CDR3 region is CASSSPAVGQNYGYTF. Here the CDR3 DNA reads TGCGCCAGCAGCTCCCCGGCGGTAGGACAGAACTATGGCTACACCTTC. This chain uses TRBV5-1 with TRBJ1-2; D is possibly TRBD1 (6 bases). V was shortened by 3 bases and J by 2 bases, with 17 bases between the two germline ends. In germline, CDR1 is SGHRS, CDR2 YFSETQ. This CDR3 contains 16 residues.

The chain employs TRBV5-1 and TRBJ2-5, with D perhaps matching TRBD1 (6 bases). V was cut by 4 bases and J by 7 bases, with 20 bases left in between. This CDR3 region has 15 residues. Germline V gives CDR1 SGHRS, CDR2 YFSETQ. CDR3 sequence (DNA): TGCGCCAGCAGCGTGGCCGGGACACCTCTGTCGACCCAGTACTTC. It encodes CASSVAGTPLSTQYF. The variable domain in full, with the rest retrieved from reference TRBV5-1 and TRBJ2-5, is KAGVTQTPRYLIKTRGQQVTLSCSPISGHRSVSWYQQTPGQGLQFLFEYFSETQRNKGNFPGRFSGRQFSNSRSEMNVSTLELGDSALYLCASSVAGTPLSTQYFGPGTRLLVL.

The chain couples TRBV2 to TRBJ2-5; TRBD1 matches at 7 bases. Germline values: CDR1 SNHLY, CDR2 FYNNEI. The length of the CDR3 is 15 residues. Trimming at V came to 9 bases and at J to 4 bases, leaving 14 bases not matched to a gene. CDR3 protein: CASGVGQGVRETQYF. The CDR3 DNA is TGTGCCAGTGGGGTGGGGCAGGGGGTAAGAGAGACCCAGTACTTC. Full variable domain (missing parts from reference TRBV2 and TRBJ2-5): EPEVTQTPSHQVTQMGQEVILRCVPISNHLYFYWYRQILGQKVEFLVSFYNNEISEKSEIFDDQFSVERPDGSNFTLKIRSTKLEDSAMYFCASGVGQGVRETQYFGPGTRLLVL.

In its sample, this clone was seen a few times. This chain links TRBV5-5 with TRBJ2-7; D uncertain. The CDR3 sequence is 15 residues long. V shed 4 bases and J shed 4 bases, with 18 bases lying between them. Germline CDR1 is SGHKS and CDR2 is YYEKEE (reference sequence). The CDR3 sequence: CASSPILRGTYEQYF. DNA of the CDR3: TGTGCCAGCAGCCCCATTCTCCGCGGAACGTACGAGCAGTACTTC. The complete variable domain, with remaining parts taken from reference TRBV5-5 and TRBJ2-7, reads DAGVTQSPTHLIKTRGQQVTLRCSPISGHKSVSWYQQVLGQGPQFIFQYYEKEERGRGNFPDRFSARQFPNYSSELNVNALLLGDSALYLCASSPILRGTYEQYFGPGTRLTVT.

Concerning this clone itself: Germline and junction disagree at one end, which may indicate a read error. V usage is TRBV7-7 and J usage is TRBJ2-3; 10 nucleotides line up with TRBD2. Germline lookup yields CDR1 SSHAT and CDR2 FNYEAQ (reference sequence). The length of the CDR3 is 14 residues. The DNA for the CDR3 is TGTGCTAGCAGTCGTAGCGGGGGGCAAGATACGCAGTATTTT. Protein: CASSRSGGQDTQYF.

The J gene is TRBJ1-3, the V gene TRBV5-1, with D unresolved. Trimming removed 0 bases from V and 2 bases from J, with 12 bases in between. Germline CDR1 SGHRS, CDR2 YFSETQ. The CDR3 is 16 amino acids. The CDR3 bases are TGCGCCAGCAGCTTGGGATCCGGGATCACTGGAAACACCATATATTTT. It codes for CASSLGSGITGNTIYF.

The V gene is TRBV7-2, the J gene TRBJ2-3; weak D call: TRBD2 (6 bases). The germline V and J ends were trimmed by 1 base and 6 bases, with 14 bases remaining between them. Germline V CDR1 and CDR2: SGHTA, FQGNSA. CDR3 length: 15 residues. For the CDR3, the DNA is TGTGCCAGCAGCTTAGGGGGACTGAGACAGGATACGCAGTATTTT. It specifies CASSLGGLRQDTQYF.

The chain combines TRBV7-9 with TRBJ1-1; D is uncertain. Per the germline V gene, CDR1 is SEHNR and CDR2 is FQNEAQ (reference sequence). The CDR3 is 13 amino acids. V shed 3 bases and J shed 4 bases, with 9 bases lying between them. The CDR3 nucleotides read TGTGCCAGCAGCTTCGGAGGCAGCACTGAAGCTTTCTTT. It is translated as CASSFGGSTEAFF.

The chain has TRBV3-1 (or the pseudogene TRBV3-2) and TRBJ2-7, with a possible D match to TRBD2 (6 bases). The CDR3 has 15 residues. Germline CDR1 and CDR2: LGHDT and YNNKEL (reference sequence). V gave up 2 bases and J gave up 3 bases, with 14 bases separating them. This CDR3 is CASSQRAGRNYEQYF. CDR3 DNA sequence: TGTGCCAGCAGCCAACGCGCAGGGAGGAACTACGAGCAGTACTTC.

This clone showed up just a few times. The chain uses TRBV19 and TRBJ1-1; D is uncertain. The germline V gene has CDR1 LNHDA and CDR2 SQIVND (reference sequence). The CDR3 covers 14 residues. Between the trimmed V and J ends, which lost 1 base and 2 bases, there was a span of 8 bases. As DNA, the CDR3 is TGTGCCAGTAGTATAGGGCGGCTAAACACTGAAGCTTTCTTT. Its protein product is CASSIGRLNTEAFF.

The chain couples TRBV30 to TRBJ1-5, with 8 bases fitting TRBD1. CDR1 is GTSNPN, CDR2 SVGIG, per germline (reference sequence). The V gene end was trimmed by 4 bases and the J gene end by 6 bases; junction bases not matched to a gene: 8. The CDR3 is 14 residues long. The CDR3 loop reads CAWTSPGGSQPQHF. CDR3 coding DNA: TGTGCCTGGACCTCCCCAGGGGGCAGTCAGCCCCAGCATTTT. Full variable domain (missing parts from reference TRBV30 and TRBJ1-5): SQTIHQWPATLVQPVGSPLSLECTVEGTSNPNLYWYRQAAGRGLQLLFYSVGIGQISSEVPQNLSASRPQDRQFILSSKKLLLSDSGFYLCAWTSPGGSQPQHFGDGTRLSIL.

In its sample, this clone was seen a few times. The gene calls are TRBV13 and TRBJ1-1, with D hard to call. Germline V lookup: CDR1 PRHDT, CDR2 FYEKMQ (reference sequence). With 0 bases removed from V and 6 bases from J, the gap between germline ends came to 11 bases. The CDR3 is 14 residues long. The CDR3 here is CASSLGTGRAEAFF. Here the CDR3 DNA reads TGTGCCAGCAGCTTAGGTACGGGAAGGGCTGAAGCTTTCTTT.

J is TRBJ2-3 and V is TRBV7-2; 7 bases are shared with TRBD2. CDR1 and CDR2 from the germline V gene are SGHTA and FQGNSA. The CDR3 loop spans 17 amino acids. V lost 7 bases, J lost 0 bases, and 13 bases stayed unmatched. CDR3 sequence (DNA): TGTGCCAGCACTCTTAGGCCAGCGGGGATTAGCACAGATACGCAGTATTTT. This translates into CASTLRPAGISTDTQYF.

J is TRBJ2-7 and V is TRBV9; D possibly corresponds to TRBD2 (5 bases). Trimming left V 0 bases short and J 2 bases short, with 9 bases between. In germline, CDR1 is SGDLS, CDR2 YYNGEE. This CDR3 comprises 14 residues. The CDR3: CASSVASSAYEQYF. Written as DNA, the CDR3 is TGTGCCAGCAGCGTAGCCAGTAGCGCCTACGAGCAGTACTTC. The variable domain in full, with the rest retrieved from reference TRBV9 and TRBJ2-7, is DSGVTQTPKHLITATGQRVTLRCSPRSGDLSVYWYQQSLDQGLQFLIQYYNGEERAKGNILERFSAQQFPDLHSELNLSSLELGDSALYFCASSVASSAYEQYFGPGTRLTVT.

This clone has more than one count but fewer than ten. The rearrangement links TRBV7-9 to TRBJ1-2; unclear D gene. Germline CDR1 reads SEHNR; CDR2 reads FQNEAQ (reference sequence). With 0 bases removed from V and 6 bases from J, the gap between germline ends came to 11 bases. The CDR3 extends over 14 amino acids. The chain's CDR3 is CASSLATATDGYTF. The CDR3 bases are TGTGCCAGCAGCTTAGCCACAGCAACCGATGGCTACACCTTC. Supplemented by reference TRBV7-9 and TRBJ1-2, the full variable domain reads DTGVSQNPRHKITKRGQNVTFRCDPISEHNRLYWYRQTLGQGPEFLTYFQNEAQLEKSRLLSDRFSAERPKGSFSTLEIQRTEQGDSAMYLCASSLATATDGYTFGSGTRLTVV.

In DNA form, the CDR3 reads TGTGCCAGCAAGGTAGCGGGGGGCGTCTACAATGAGCAGTTCTTC. This codes for CASKVAGGVYNEQFF. The rearrangement uses TRBV2 and TRBJ2-1; 10 bases align to TRBD2. The ends lost 7 bases at V and 3 bases at J; junction bases unmatched: 6. CDR1 and CDR2 from the germline V gene are SNHLY and FYNNEI. The CDR3 is made up of 15 amino acids.

V is TRBV2 and J is TRBJ2-7, with D maybe TRBD1 (5 bases). V lost 3 bases to trimming and J lost 7 bases, with 19 bases between them. This CDR3 region has 15 residues. CDR1 is SNHLY and CDR2 is FYNNEI in the germline V gene. The CDR3 DNA follows: TGTGCCAGCAGTGAGGGTGGGGCCTTATTAAGGGAGCAGTACTTC. It translates to CASSEGGALLREQYF.

The chain uses TRBV7-6 and TRBJ2-2, with a possible D match to TRBD2 (6 bases). Germline CDR1 is SGHVS and CDR2 is FNYEAQ. The CDR3 extends over 16 amino acids. Trimming shortened V by 7 bases and J by 4 bases, and 19 bases separated the two germline ends. DNA for the CDR3: TGTGCCAGCACCCCCGCGGTGGGGGGTACCACCGGGGAGCTGTTTTTT. This translates into CASTPAVGGTTGELFF.

The V and J genes are TRBV5-1 and TRBJ2-3; no clear D. The CDR3 loop spans 15 amino acids. The germline V gene has CDR1 SGHRS and CDR2 YFSETQ. Trimming took 0 bases from V and 1 from J, leaving 9 bases between them. In nucleotides, the CDR3 is TGCGCCAGCAGCTTGGATAACGAGGGCACAGATACGCAGTATTTT. Protein product: CASSLDNEGTDTQYF.

The chain links TRBV7-3 to TRBJ2-1; the match to TRBD2 covers 10 bases. Germline V lookup: CDR1 SGHTA, CDR2 FQGTGA. Losses at the gene ends were 5 bases for V and 8 bases for J; bases not matched to a gene: 15. The CDR3 spans 17 residues. CDR3 coding DNA: TGTGCCAGCAGCACATACAGTGGTTTAGCGGGGGGCGATGAGCAGTTCTTC. Translating it yields CASSTYSGLAGGDEQFF.

CDR3 amino acids: CASKVGQNYGYTF. CDR3 DNA sequence: TGTGCCTCTAAGGTGGGACAGAACTATGGCTACACCTTC. The chain is built from TRBV5-4 and TRBJ1-2, with 7 bases lining up with TRBD1. V trimming: 10 bases; J trimming: 2 bases; junction bases outside the gene matches: 8. CDR3 length: 13 residues. Germline assignment: CDR1 SGHNT and CDR2 YYREEE (reference sequence).

The V gene is TRBV7-9, the J gene TRBJ1-5, with 8 bases identical to TRBD1. J lost 5 bases, V lost 5 bases, and 5 bases had no gene match. The CDR3 is made up of 14 amino acids. Germline values: CDR1 SEHNR, CDR2 FQNEAQ (reference sequence). The CDR3, as DNA: TGTGCCAGCAGCCCTGGACAGGGCCATCAGCCCCAGCATTTT. Translating gives CASSPGQGHQPQHF.

This rearrangement joins TRBV20-1 to TRBJ1-4; D gene unclear. The CDR3 extends over 11 amino acids. The ends were cut back, 7 bases at V and 4 bases at J, with 7 bases in the middle. Germline values: CDR1 DFQATT, CDR2 SNEGSKA (reference sequence). This CDR3 reads CSVQSNEKLFF. The CDR3 DNA is TGCAGTGTACAGAGTAATGAAAAACTGTTTTTT.

V is TRBV7-2 and J is TRBJ2-7, with TRBD2 matching over 9 bases. CDR1 is SGHTA and CDR2 is FQGNSA in the germline V gene. The CDR3 spans 15 residues. Germline trimming cut 1 base from V and 7 bases from J; bases unmatched to any gene: 8. As DNA, the CDR3 is TGTGCCAGCAGCTTAGAGGCTAGCGGGGAGAGGGAGCAGTACTTC. Its protein is CASSLEASGEREQYF.